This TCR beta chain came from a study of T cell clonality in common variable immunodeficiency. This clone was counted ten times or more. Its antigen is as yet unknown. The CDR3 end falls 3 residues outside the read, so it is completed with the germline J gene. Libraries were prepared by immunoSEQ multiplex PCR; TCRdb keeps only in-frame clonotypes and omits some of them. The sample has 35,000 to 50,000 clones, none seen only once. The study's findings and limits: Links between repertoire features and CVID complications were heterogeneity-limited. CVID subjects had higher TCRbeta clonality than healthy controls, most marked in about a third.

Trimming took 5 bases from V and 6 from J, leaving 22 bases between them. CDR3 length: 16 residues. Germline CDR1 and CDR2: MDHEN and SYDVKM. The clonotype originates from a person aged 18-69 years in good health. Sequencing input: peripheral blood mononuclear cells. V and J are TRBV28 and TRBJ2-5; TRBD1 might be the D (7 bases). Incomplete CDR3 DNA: TGTGCCAGCAGTCCCGCCGCCTCAGGGGGGAGGAAGACC. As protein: CASSPAASGGRKT. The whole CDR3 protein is CASSPAASGGRKTQYF. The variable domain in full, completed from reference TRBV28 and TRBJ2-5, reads DVKVTQSSRYLVKRTGEKVFLECVQDMDHENMFWYRQDPGLGLRLIYFSYDVKMKEKGDIPEGYSVSREKKERFSLILESASTNQTSMYLCASSPAASGGRKTQYFGPGTRLLVL.